What follows are 29 T cell receptor beta chains derived from one specimen sequenced in a study of neoadjuvant anti-PD-1 for oral cavity cancer. Time point given: after neoadjuvant nivolumab, at surgical resection. Clones were read by immunoSEQ multiplex PCR, and TCRdb kept only the in-frame ones, dropping some. Here the sample spans tens of thousands of clones, around 26% being singletons. The sample was tumor tissue, taken after nivolumab (anti-PD-1) treatment. The receptors come from a person aged 35-79 years with oral cavity squamous cell carcinoma.

The table lists this clone with a few counts. The gene calls are TRBV4-2 and TRBJ2-7; D is unresolved. Germline V lookup: CDR1 LGHNA, CDR2 YNFKEQ. V shed 0 bases and J shed 4 bases, with 16 bases lying between them. The CDR3 has 16 residues. For the CDR3, the DNA is TGTGCCAGCAGCCAAGATCTTTACACCTACCAGTACGAGCAGTACTTC. This gives the protein CASSQDLYTYQYEQYF.

The chain joins TRBV27 to TRBJ2-1; D unresolved. Germline V gives CDR1 MNHEY, CDR2 SMNVEV (reference sequence). The V and J ends lost 1 base and 9 bases respectively, with 13 bases between them. This CDR3 contains 14 residues. CDR3 residues: CASSLLDPTTEQFF. The CDR3 DNA sequence: TGTGCCAGCAGTTTATTGGACCCAACAACTGAGCAGTTCTTC.

The rearrangement joins TRBV28 to TRBJ1-2; TRBD1 aligns across 9 bases. The CDR3 sequence is 14 residues long. Germline V lookup: CDR1 MDHEN, CDR2 SYDVKM. The V and J ends lost 5 bases and 6 bases, in that order; junction bases with no gene match: 7. DNA of the CDR3: TGTGCCAGCAGTACCACAGGGGGCGCGAATGGCTACACCTTC. Encoded protein: CASSTTGGANGYTF.

This clone was found a few times. J is TRBJ2-5 and V is TRBV6-1, with D possibly matching TRBD2 (6 bases). The V gene lost 10 bases and the J gene lost 2 bases, with 20 bases spanning the gap. Germline V lookup: CDR1 MNHNS, CDR2 SASEGT. The CDR3 covers 15 residues. DNA for the CDR3: TGTGCCACCGGGCCCGGGGTGGGAGGACAAGAGACCCAGTACTTC. Its translation is CATGPGVGGQETQYF.

CDR3 sequence: CASRSTQLAGVGETQYF. The CDR3 DNA follows: TGTGCAAGTCGCTCCACCCAACTAGCGGGAGTCGGAGAGACCCAGTACTTC. The V call is TRBV12-2, the J call TRBJ2-5; TRBD2, the table's D call, was not compared with the DNA. TRBV12-2 is deemed a pseudogene. The CDR3 runs to 17 residues.

This clone was counted many times. V is TRBV27 and J is TRBJ2-3, with D perhaps being TRBD1 or TRBD2 (5 bases each). V lost 2 bases, J lost 4 bases, and 16 bases lay in between. Germline-derived CDR1 and CDR2 are MNHEY and SMNVEV (reference sequence). CDR3 length equals 16 residues. CDR3 nucleotide sequence: TGTGCCAGCAGTTTAATCCCTGGGGGTTTGTCAGATACGCAGTATTTT. Encoded protein: CASSLIPGGLSDTQYF.

The V gene is TRBV7-6, the J gene TRBJ2-7; D unresolved. This CDR3 comprises 17 residues. Between the trimmed V and J ends, which lost 1 base and 0 bases, there was a span of 16 bases. Germline assignment: CDR1 SGHVS and CDR2 FNYEAQ. The CDR3 here is CASSLGPPYVSSYEQYF. In DNA form, the CDR3 reads TGTGCCAGCAGCTTAGGCCCCCCGTACGTCAGCTCCTACGAGCAGTACTTC.

The CDR3, as DNA: TGTGCCAGCTCACCACAGACAGGACAAGAGACCCAGTACTTC. Translated: CASSPQTGQETQYF. The rearrangement joins TRBV18 to TRBJ2-5; possible D gene TRBD1, 6 bases. This CDR3 has 14 amino acids. V lost 1 base and J lost 2, with 8 bases in between. Germline CDR1 and CDR2: KGHSH and LQKENI.

J is TRBJ2-1 and V is TRBV30, with D perhaps assigned TRBD1 or TRBD2 (5 bases each). The CDR3 extends over 13 amino acids. The germline V gene has CDR1 GTSNPN and CDR2 SVGIG (reference sequence). V gave up 3 bases and J gave up 10 bases, with 16 bases separating them. CDR3 sequence: CAWSRGRGWEQFF. The CDR3 DNA follows: TGTGCCTGGAGCCGGGGACGTGGATGGGAGCAGTTCTTC.

This clone was seen a single time. One junction end disagrees with the germline gene, perhaps due to a read error. This rearrangement joins TRBV29-1 to TRBJ2-3; D remains unclear. The CDR3 consists of 12 residues. Germline V gene data show CDR1 as SQVTM and CDR2 as ANQGSEA. CDR3 nucleotide sequence: TGCAGCTTTGACGATAGCACAGATACGCAGTATTTT. This encodes CSFDDSTDTQYF.

The chain combines TRBV9 with TRBJ2-1; the match to TRBD2 covers 10 bases. The CDR3 totals 18 residues. Germline-derived CDR1 and CDR2 are SGDLS and YYNGEE. Losses at the gene ends were 0 bases for V and 4 bases for J; bases not matched to a gene: 10. CDR3 nucleotide sequence: TGTGCCAGCAGCGTAGGGCCCCCAATAGCGGGGGGTTACAATGAGCAGTTCTTC. Encoded protein: CASSVGPPIAGGYNEQFF.

The chain recombines TRBV5-1 with TRBJ2-2; D not certain. The CDR3 runs 13 residues. Trimming stripped 0 bases from V and 6 bases from J, with 6 bases between. CDR1 is SGHRS and CDR2 is YFSETQ in the germline V gene. CDR3: CASSLGFAGELFF. The CDR3 DNA reads as TGCGCCAGCAGCTTGGGGTTCGCCGGGGAGCTGTTTTTT.

In this sample, this clone turned up a few times. The rearrangement joins TRBV7-9 to TRBJ2-1; a possible D gene is TRBD1 (5 bases). Germline assignment: CDR1 SEHNR and CDR2 FQNEAQ (reference sequence). The CDR3 covers 14 residues. Trimming removed 2 bases from V and 6 bases from J, with 11 bases in between. The CDR3 region is CASSLTQGSNEQFF. CDR3 DNA: TGTGCCAGCAGCTTAACCCAGGGTTCCAATGAGCAGTTCTTC.

The rearrangement links TRBV4-1 to TRBJ1-2, with a weak D call TRBD1 (6 bases). Germline CDR1 reads MGHRA; CDR2 reads YSYEKL. CDR3 size: 14 residues. Deletions cut 4 bases from V and 6 bases from J, with 15 bases between. CDR3 in DNA: TGCGCCAGCAGCCTCGTAGGGGGAGCAGATGGCTACACCTTC. It codes for CASSLVGGADGYTF.

This clone was detected only a few times. Here the CDR3 DNA reads TGTGCCAGCAGGTTGGGTGGGGTGTCACCCCTCCACTTT. This encodes CASRLGGVSPLHF. V is TRBV27 and J is TRBJ1-6, with no clear D. Between the trimmed V and J ends, which lost 6 bases and 10 bases, there was a span of 13 bases. CDR1 and CDR2 (germline): MNHEY, SMNVEV (reference sequence). CDR3 length: 13 amino acids.

The chain combines TRBV5-1 with TRBJ2-2; possible D gene TRBD2, 7 bases. Germline V CDR1 and CDR2: SGHRS, YFSETQ. The ends were cut back, 5 bases at V and 3 bases at J, with 11 bases in the middle. The CDR3 is 14 residues long. The CDR3 DNA reads TGCGCCAGCAGAGGGGGGGCCGACACCGGGGAGCTGTTTTTT. It codes for CASRGGADTGELFF.

The V call is TRBV5-6, the J call TRBJ1-2, with a possible D match to TRBD1 (6 bases). Germline V gives CDR1 SGHDT, CDR2 YYEEEE. This CDR3 comprises 15 residues. V dropped 4 bases and J dropped 6 bases, with 19 bases sitting between them. The CDR3 sequence: CASSNWRGAFDGYTF. CDR3 nucleotides: TGTGCCAGCAGCAACTGGAGGGGGGCTTTCGATGGCTACACCTTC.

The chain employs TRBV5-4 and TRBJ2-7; TRBD2 is a possible D gene (6 bases). Trimming cost V 3 bases and J 3 bases, with 16 bases left between them. The CDR3 length is 15 residues. Germline values: CDR1 SGHNT, CDR2 YYREEE (reference sequence). The CDR3 coding sequence is TGTGCCAGCAGCTGGGGGGACGGACGTTACTACGAGCAGTACTTC. It translates to CASSWGDGRYYEQYF.

This rearrangement joins TRBV5-1 to TRBJ1-1, with no clear D. V lost 5 bases and J lost 0, with 11 bases in between. CDR1 SGHRS and CDR2 YFSETQ come from the germline V gene. The length of the CDR3 is 14 residues. The CDR3 region has the DNA TGCGCCAGCAGGACGGGAAGCATGAACACTGAAGCTTTCTTT. This codes for CASRTGSMNTEAFF.

V gene TRBV7-8 combines with J gene TRBJ2-7; weak D call: TRBD2 (6 bases). Germline CDR1 reads SGHVS; CDR2 reads FQNEAQ. The CDR3 consists of 14 residues. Deletions cut 2 bases from V and 7 bases from J, with 15 bases between. The DNA of the CDR3 is TGTGCCAGCAGCTTACTAGGGGTTGCGGGGGAGCAGTACTTC. Translated, it gives CASSLLGVAGEQYF. The full variable domain, completed using reference TRBV7-8 and TRBJ2-7, is GAGVSQSPRYKVAKRGQDVALRCDPISGHVSLFWYQQALGQGPEFLTYFQNEAQLDKSGLPSDRFFAERPEGSVSTLKIQRTQQEDSAVYLCASSLLGVAGEQYFGPGTRLTVT.

The chain is built from TRBV2 and TRBJ2-7; TRBD2 agrees at 10 bases. The germline CDR1 and CDR2 sequences are SNHLY and FYNNEI. The CDR3 runs 17 residues. Trimming cost V 2 bases and J 5 bases; bases outside gene matches: 12. This chain's CDR3 is CASSEPDRLAGADEQYF. The DNA of the CDR3 is TGTGCCAGCAGTGAACCCGACCGGCTAGCGGGAGCAGACGAGCAGTACTTC. Drawing the rest from reference TRBV2 and TRBJ2-7, the complete variable domain is EPEVTQTPSHQVTQMGQEVILRCVPISNHLYFYWYRQILGQKVEFLVSFYNNEISEKSEIFDDQFSVERPDGSNFTLKIRSTKLEDSAMYFCASSEPDRLAGADEQYFGPGTRLTVT.

This clone came up a few times. This chain joins TRBV18 and TRBJ2-7; perhaps D is TRBD1 or TRBD2 (5 bases each). The V gene lost 1 base and the J gene lost 5 bases, with 6 bases spanning the gap. The length of the CDR3 is 12 residues. Germline CDR1 is KGHSH and CDR2 is LQKENI. The CDR3 sequence: CASSPRGNEQYF. CDR3 DNA sequence: TGTGCCAGCTCACCACGGGGGAACGAGCAGTACTTC.

The chain joins TRBV27 to TRBJ2-7; 9 bases are shared with TRBD1. V was pared by 1 base and J by 3 bases, with 7 bases of the junction left unmatched. This CDR3 region has 16 residues. Germline V gene lookup returns CDR1 MNHEY and CDR2 SMNVEV (reference sequence). The CDR3 is CASSLYPGQGVYEQYF. The CDR3 DNA sequence: TGTGCCAGCAGTTTATATCCGGGACAGGGAGTCTACGAGCAGTACTTC.

The V and J genes are TRBV5-1 and TRBJ2-6, with 9 bases fitting TRBD1. The germline CDR1 and CDR2 sequences are SGHRS and YFSETQ. CDR3 length: 17 amino acids. J lost 2 bases, V lost 4 bases, and 7 bases had no gene match. The CDR3 here is CASSAGDREAGANVLTF. In DNA form, the CDR3 reads TGCGCCAGCAGCGCGGGGGACAGGGAGGCTGGGGCCAACGTCCTGACTTTC.

This clone was detected only a few times. The chain is built from TRBV27 and TRBJ2-3, with D unresolved. The CDR3 sequence is 14 residues long. From germline, CDR1 is MNHEY and CDR2 SMNVEV (reference sequence). V was trimmed by 3 bases and J by 0 bases, leaving 7 bases between them. CDR3 DNA sequence: TGTGCCAGCAGTTTTGGTGTGAGCACAGATACGCAGTATTTT. Translating it yields CASSFGVSTDTQYF.

This rearrangement joins TRBV11-2 to TRBJ2-7, with TRBD2 matching over 9 bases. V was pared by 5 bases and J by 2 bases, with 10 bases of the junction left unmatched. Germline V gene sequence: CDR1 SGHAT, CDR2 FQNNGV. The CDR3 is 16 amino acids. The CDR3 sequence: CASSTLAGRDAYEQYF. Here the CDR3 DNA reads TGTGCCAGCAGCACCCTAGCGGGACGAGATGCCTACGAGCAGTACTTC.

As for this clone: Within the sample, other DNA sequences also encode this same CDR3. V is TRBV15 and J is TRBJ2-7; TRBD1 agrees at 7 bases. The V gene's germline CDR1 is LNHNV and CDR2 YYDKDF (reference sequence). V gave up 0 bases and J gave up 1 base; unmatched junction bases: 0. There are 14 residues in the CDR3. CDR3 amino acids: CATSREGQSYEQYF. CDR3 sequence (DNA): TGTGCCACCAGCAGAGAGGGACAGTCCTACGAGCAGTACTTC.

The chain couples TRBV30 to TRBJ1-2; D call uncertain. The CDR3 covers 11 residues. Germline loops: CDR1 GTSNPN, CDR2 SVGIG (reference sequence). The V end was cut by 3 bases, the J end by 7 bases, with 9 bases between. In DNA form, the CDR3 reads TGTGCCTGGAGGGGGATAAGTGGCTACACCTTC. Amino acids: CAWRGISGYTF.

V gene TRBV5-1 combines with J gene TRBJ2-7; 9 nucleotides align to TRBD1. Germline V gene sequence: CDR1 SGHRS, CDR2 YFSETQ. V lost 4 bases, J lost 4 bases, and 6 bases stayed unmatched. The CDR3 consists of 14 residues. CDR3 residues: CASSPDGTGYEQYF. The CDR3 DNA reads as TGCGCCAGCAGCCCTGACGGGACAGGGTACGAGCAGTACTTC.